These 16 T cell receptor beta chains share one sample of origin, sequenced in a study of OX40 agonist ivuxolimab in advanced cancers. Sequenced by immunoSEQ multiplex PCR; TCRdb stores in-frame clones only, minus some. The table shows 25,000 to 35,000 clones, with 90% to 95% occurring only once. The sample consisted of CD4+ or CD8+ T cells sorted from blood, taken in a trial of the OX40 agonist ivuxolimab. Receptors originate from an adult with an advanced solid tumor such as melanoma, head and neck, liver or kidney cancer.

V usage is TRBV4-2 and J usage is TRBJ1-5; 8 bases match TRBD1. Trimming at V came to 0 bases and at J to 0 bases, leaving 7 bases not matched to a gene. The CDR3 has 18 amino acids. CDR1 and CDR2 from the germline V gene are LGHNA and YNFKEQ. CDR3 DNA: TGTGCCAGCAGCCAAGAAGGGACAGGCGCGTATAGCAATCAGCCCCAGCATTTT. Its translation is CASSQEGTGAYSNQPQHF.

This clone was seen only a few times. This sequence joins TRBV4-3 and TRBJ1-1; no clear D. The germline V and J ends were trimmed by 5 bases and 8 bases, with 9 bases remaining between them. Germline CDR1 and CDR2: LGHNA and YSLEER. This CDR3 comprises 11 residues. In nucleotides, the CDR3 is TGCGCCAGCAGCGCCCAGATGGAAGCTTTCTTT. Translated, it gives CASSAQMEAFF.

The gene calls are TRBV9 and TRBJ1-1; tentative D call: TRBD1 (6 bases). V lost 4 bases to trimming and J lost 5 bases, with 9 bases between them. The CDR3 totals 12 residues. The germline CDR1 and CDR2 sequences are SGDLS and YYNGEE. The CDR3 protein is CASSPQGTEAFF. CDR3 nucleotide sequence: TGTGCCAGCAGCCCACAGGGAACTGAAGCTTTCTTT. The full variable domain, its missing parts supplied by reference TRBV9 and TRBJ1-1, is DSGVTQTPKHLITATGQRVTLRCSPRSGDLSVYWYQQSLDQGLQFLIQYYNGEERAKGNILERFSAQQFPDLHSELNLSSLELGDSALYFCASSPQGTEAFFGQGTRLTVV.

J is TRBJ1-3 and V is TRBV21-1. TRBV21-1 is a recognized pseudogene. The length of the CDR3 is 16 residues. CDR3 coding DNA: TGTGCCAGCCGGAAAAAGGGCCTTCTCTCTGGAAACACCATATATTTT. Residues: CASRKKGLLSGNTIYF.

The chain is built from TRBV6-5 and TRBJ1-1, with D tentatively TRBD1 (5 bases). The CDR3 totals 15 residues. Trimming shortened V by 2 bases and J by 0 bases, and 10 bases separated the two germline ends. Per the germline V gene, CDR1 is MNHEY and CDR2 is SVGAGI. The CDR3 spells CASSYGGSMNTEAFF. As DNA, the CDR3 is TGTGCCAGCAGTTACGGGGGGAGCATGAACACTGAAGCTTTCTTT.

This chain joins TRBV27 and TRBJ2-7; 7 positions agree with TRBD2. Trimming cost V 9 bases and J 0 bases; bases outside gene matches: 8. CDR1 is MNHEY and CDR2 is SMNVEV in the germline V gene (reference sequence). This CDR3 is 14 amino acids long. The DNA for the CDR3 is TGTGCCAGTACCTCTAGCGGCCTCTCCTACGAGCAGTACTTC. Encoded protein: CASTSSGLSYEQYF.

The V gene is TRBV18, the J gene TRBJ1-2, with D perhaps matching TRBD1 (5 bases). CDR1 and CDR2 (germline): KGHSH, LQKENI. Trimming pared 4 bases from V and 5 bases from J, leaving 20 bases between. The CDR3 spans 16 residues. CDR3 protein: CASSLSRGEVQYGYTF. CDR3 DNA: TGTGCCAGCTCACTCTCTCGGGGCGAGGTACAGTATGGCTACACCTTC.

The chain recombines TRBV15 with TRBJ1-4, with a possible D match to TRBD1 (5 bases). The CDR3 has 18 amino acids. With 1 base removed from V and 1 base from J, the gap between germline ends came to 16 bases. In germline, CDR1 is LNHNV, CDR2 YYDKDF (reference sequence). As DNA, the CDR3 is TGTGCCACCAGCAGAGTCCAGGGCCTCGGGGAAACTAATGAAAAACTGTTTTTT. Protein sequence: CATSRVQGLGETNEKLFF.

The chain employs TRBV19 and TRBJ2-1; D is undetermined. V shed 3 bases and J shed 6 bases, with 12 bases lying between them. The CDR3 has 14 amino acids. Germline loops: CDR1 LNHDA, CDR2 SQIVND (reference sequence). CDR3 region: CASSIPNAGNEQFF. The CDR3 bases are TGTGCCAGTAGTATTCCTAACGCAGGCAATGAGCAGTTCTTC.

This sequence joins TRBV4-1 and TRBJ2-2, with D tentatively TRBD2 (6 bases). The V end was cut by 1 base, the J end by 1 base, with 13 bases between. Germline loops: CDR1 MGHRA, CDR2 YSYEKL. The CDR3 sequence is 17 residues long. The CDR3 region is CASSQGTKIQNTGELFF. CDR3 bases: TGCGCCAGCAGCCAAGGGACTAAGATTCAGAACACCGGGGAGCTGTTTTTT.

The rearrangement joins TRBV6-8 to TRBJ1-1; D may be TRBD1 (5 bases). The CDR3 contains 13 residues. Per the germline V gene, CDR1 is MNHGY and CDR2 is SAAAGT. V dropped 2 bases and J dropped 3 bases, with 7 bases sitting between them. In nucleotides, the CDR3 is TGTGCCAGCAGTTACGCAGGGCACACTGAAGCTTTCTTT. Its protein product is CASSYAGHTEAFF.

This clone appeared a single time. CDR3 sequence: CASMGSSYEQYF. The CDR3 nucleotides read TGTGCCAGCATGGGCAGTTCATACGAGCAGTACTTC. This chain links TRBV2 with TRBJ2-7; D gene uncertain. The CDR3 runs 12 residues. Per the germline V gene, CDR1 is SNHLY and CDR2 is FYNNEI. The V and J ends lost 7 bases and 4 bases respectively, with 11 bases between them.

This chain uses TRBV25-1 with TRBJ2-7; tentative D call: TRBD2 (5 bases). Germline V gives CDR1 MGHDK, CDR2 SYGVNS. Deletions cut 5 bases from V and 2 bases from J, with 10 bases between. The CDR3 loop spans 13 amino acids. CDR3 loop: CASSSRDTYEQYF. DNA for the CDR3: TGTGCCAGCAGTTCCCGGGATACCTACGAGCAGTACTTC.

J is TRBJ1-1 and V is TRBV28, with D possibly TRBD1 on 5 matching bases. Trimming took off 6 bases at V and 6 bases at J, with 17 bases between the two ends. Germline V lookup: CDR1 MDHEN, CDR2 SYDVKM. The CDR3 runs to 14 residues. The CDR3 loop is CASRQYQGIPEAFF. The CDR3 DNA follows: TGTGCCAGCAGGCAGTACCAGGGTATACCTGAAGCTTTCTTT.

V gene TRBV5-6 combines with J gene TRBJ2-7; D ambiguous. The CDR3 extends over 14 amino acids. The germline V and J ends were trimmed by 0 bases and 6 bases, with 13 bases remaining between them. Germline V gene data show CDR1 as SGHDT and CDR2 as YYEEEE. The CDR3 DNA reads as TGTGCCAGCAGCTTGGAGGGTACCCTTGCCGAGCAGTACTTC. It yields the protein CASSLEGTLAEQYF.

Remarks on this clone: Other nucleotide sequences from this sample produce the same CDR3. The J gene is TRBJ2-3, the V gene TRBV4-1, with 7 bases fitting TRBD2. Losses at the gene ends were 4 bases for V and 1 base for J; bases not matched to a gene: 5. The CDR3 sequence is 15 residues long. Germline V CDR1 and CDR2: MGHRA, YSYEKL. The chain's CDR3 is CASSPASGGTDTQYF. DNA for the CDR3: TGCGCCAGCAGCCCGGCGAGCGGGGGCACAGATACGCAGTATTTT.